This TCR beta chain was identified during a study of blood T cell repertoires in COVID-19. Study at large: COVID-19 samples collected from the United States, Italy and Spain covered acute and convalescent phases. T cells, B-cell-depleted T cells, or PBMCs supplied cDNA or gDNA.

Original data processing: Reference gene primer amplification yielded estimated nucleated cell counts. Profiling relied on immunoSEQ multiplex PCR, and the TCRdb table lists in-frame clones only, not all of them. The V and J calls and the clone size are those of that table, but D and trimming were determined from the DNA. The data hold 250,000 to 350,000 clones, with roughly 90% observed a single time. Germline trimming cut 5 bases from V and 5 bases from J; bases unmatched to any gene: 8. This CDR3 comprises 14 residues. In germline, CDR1 is PRHDT, CDR2 FYEKMQ (reference sequence). The origin of this receptor is a woman aged 25 to 39 with active or convalescent COVID-19. V and J are TRBV13 and TRBJ2-5; 7 nucleotides match TRBD1. The sequenced sample consisted of peripheral blood. CDR3 in amino acids: CASSQWTGTETQYF. For the CDR3, the DNA is TGTGCCAGCAGCCAATGGACAGGAACCGAGACCCAGTACTTC.